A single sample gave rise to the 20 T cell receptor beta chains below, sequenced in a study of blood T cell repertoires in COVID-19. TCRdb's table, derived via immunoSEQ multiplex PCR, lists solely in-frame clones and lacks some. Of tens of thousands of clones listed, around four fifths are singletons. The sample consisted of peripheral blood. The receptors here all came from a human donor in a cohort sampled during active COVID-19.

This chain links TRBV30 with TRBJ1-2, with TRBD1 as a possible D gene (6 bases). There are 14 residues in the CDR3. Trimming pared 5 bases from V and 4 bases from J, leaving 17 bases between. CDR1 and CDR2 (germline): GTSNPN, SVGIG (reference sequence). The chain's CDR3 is CAWGNQGYGYGYTF. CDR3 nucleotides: TGTGCCTGGGGAAATCAGGGGTACGGCTATGGCTACACCTTC.

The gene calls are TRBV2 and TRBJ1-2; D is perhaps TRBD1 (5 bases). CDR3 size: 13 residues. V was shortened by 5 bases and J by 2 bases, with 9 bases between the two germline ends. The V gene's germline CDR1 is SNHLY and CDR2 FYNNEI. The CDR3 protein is CASSQTVNYGYTF. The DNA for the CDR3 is TGTGCCAGCAGTCAGACAGTGAACTATGGCTACACCTTC.

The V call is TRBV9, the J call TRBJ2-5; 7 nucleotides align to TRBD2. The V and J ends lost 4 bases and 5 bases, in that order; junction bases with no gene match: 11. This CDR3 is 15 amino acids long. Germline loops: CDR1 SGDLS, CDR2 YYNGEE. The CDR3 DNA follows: TGTGCCAGCAGCCTCAGCGGGAACGCACATGAGACCCAGTACTTC. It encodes CASSLSGNAHETQYF. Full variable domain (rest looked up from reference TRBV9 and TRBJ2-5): DSGVTQTPKHLITATGQRVTLRCSPRSGDLSVYWYQQSLDQGLQFLIQYYNGEERAKGNILERFSAQQFPDLHSELNLSSLELGDSALYFCASSLSGNAHETQYFGPGTRLLVL.

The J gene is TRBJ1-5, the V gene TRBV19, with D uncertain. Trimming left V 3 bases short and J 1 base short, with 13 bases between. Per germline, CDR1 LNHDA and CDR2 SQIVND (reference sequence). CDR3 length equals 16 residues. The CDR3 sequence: CASSIYSGSSNQPQHF. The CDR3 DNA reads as TGTGCCAGTAGTATTTATTCGGGGTCGAGCAATCAGCCCCAGCATTTT.

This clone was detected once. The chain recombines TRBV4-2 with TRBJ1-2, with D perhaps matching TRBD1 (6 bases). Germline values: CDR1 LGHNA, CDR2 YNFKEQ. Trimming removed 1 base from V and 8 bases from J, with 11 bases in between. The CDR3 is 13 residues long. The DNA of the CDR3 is TGTGCCAGCAGCCAAGGTGAGACAGGCGGCTACACCTTC. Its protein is CASSQGETGGYTF.

CDR3 nucleotides: TGTGCCAGCAGTTTAACCGGGACAGGGCATGAAAAACTGTTTTTT. Translating it yields CASSLTGTGHEKLFF. V is TRBV27 and J is TRBJ1-4; 9 bases fit TRBD1. Germline V CDR1 and CDR2: MNHEY, SMNVEV (reference sequence). This CDR3 is built from 15 residues. J lost 6 bases, V lost 2 bases, and 4 bases had no gene match.

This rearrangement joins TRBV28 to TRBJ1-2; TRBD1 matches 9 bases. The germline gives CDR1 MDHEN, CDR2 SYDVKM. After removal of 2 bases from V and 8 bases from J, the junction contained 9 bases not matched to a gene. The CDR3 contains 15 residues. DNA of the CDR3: TGTGCCAGCAGTTTACTTGGGGGACAGGGCCGCGGCTACACCTTC. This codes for CASSLLGGQGRGYTF.

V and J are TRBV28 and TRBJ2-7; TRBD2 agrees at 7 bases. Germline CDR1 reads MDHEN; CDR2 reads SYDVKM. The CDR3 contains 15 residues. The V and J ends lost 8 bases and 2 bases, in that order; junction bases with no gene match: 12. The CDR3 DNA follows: TGTGCCAGCCCACCATCCGGGGGGATACCCTACGAGCAGTACTTC. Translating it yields CASPPSGGIPYEQYF.

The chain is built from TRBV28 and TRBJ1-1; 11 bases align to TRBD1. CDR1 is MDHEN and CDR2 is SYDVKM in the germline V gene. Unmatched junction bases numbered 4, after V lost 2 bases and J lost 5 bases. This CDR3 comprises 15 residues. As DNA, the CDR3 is TGTGCCAGCAGTTTAGGTGGGACAGGGGGGACTGAAGCTTTCTTT. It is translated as CASSLGGTGGTEAFF.

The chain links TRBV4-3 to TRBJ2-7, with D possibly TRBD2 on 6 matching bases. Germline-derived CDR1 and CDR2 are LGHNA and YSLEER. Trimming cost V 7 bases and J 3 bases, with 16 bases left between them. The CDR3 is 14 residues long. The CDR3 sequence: CASTAGLGGYEQYF. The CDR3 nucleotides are TGCGCCAGCACGGCGGGCCTGGGAGGCTACGAGCAGTACTTC.

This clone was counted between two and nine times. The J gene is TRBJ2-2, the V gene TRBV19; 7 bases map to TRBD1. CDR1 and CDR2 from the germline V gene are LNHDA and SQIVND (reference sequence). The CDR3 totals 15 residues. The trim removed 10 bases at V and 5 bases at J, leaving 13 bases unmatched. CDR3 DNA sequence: TGTGCCATTGAATCAGACAGGGAAGGTACCGGGGAGCTGTTTTTT. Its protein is CAIESDREGTGELFF.

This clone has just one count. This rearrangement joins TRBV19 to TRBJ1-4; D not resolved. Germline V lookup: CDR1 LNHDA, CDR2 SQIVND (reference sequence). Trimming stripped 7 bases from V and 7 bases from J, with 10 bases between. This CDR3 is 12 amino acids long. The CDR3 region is CASKAGSEKLFF. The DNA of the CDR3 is TGTGCCAGTAAAGCGGGAAGTGAAAAACTGTTTTTT. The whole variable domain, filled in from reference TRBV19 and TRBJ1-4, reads DGGITQSPKYLFRKEGQNVTLSCEQNLNHDAMYWYRQDPGQGLRLIYYSQIVNDFQKGDIAEGYSVSREKKESFPLTVTSAQKNPTAFYLCASKAGSEKLFFGSGTQLSVL.

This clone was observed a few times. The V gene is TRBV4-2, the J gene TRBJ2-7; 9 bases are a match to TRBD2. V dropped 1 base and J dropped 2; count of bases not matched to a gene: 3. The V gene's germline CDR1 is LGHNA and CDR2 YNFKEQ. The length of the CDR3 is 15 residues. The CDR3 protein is CASSQGASGTYEQYF. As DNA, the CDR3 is TGTGCCAGCAGCCAAGGGGCTAGCGGGACCTACGAGCAGTACTTC.

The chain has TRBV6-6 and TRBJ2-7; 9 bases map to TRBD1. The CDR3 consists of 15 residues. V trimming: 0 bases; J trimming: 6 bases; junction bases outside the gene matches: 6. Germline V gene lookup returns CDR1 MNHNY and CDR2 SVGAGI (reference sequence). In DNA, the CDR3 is TGTGCCAGCAGTTACTCGTCCGGGACAGGGTCCGAGCAGTACTTC. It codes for CASSYSSGTGSEQYF.

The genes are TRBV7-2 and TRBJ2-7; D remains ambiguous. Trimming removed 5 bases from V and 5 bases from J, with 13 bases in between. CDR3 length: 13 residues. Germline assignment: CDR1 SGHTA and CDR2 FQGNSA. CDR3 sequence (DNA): TGTGCCAGCAGCATGCCTAACGTCGACGAGCAGTACTTC. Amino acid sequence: CASSMPNVDEQYF.

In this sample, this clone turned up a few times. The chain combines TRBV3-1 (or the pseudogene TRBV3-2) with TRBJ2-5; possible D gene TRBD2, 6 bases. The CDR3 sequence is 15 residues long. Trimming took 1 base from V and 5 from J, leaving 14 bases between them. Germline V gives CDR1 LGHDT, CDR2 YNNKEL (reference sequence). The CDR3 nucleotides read TGTGCCAGCAGCCAAGTCGGAGGGGTTAGGGAGACCCAGTACTTC. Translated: CASSQVGGVRETQYF.

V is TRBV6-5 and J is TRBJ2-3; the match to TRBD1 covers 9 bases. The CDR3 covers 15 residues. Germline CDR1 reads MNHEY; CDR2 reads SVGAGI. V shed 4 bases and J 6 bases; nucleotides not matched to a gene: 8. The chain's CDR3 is CASSLQGARGDTQYF. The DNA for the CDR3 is TGTGCCAGCAGTTTACAGGGGGCGAGGGGGGATACGCAGTATTTT.

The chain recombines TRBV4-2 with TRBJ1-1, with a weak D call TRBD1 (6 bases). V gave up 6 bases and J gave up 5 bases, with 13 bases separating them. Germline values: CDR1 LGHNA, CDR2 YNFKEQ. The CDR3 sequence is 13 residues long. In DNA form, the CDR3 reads TGTGCCAGCAGGCCGACAGGCGGGACTGAAGCTTTCTTT. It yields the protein CASRPTGGTEAFF.

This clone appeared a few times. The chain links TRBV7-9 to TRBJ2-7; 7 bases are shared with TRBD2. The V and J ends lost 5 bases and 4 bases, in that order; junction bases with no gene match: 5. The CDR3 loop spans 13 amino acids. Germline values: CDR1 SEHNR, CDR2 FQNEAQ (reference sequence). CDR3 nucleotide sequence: TGTGCCAGCAGCCTCGACGGGGGGTACGAGCAGTACTTC. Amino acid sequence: CASSLDGGYEQYF.

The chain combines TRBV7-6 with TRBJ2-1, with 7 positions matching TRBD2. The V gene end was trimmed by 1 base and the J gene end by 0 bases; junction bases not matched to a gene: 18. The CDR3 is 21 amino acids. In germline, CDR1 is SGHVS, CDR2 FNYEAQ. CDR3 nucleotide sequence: TGTGCCAGCAGCTTAGAGCCCCCGGGGGAGGGTTTTGGGAGCTCCTACAATGAGCAGTTCTTC. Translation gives CASSLEPPGEGFGSSYNEQFF.